The 31 T cell receptor beta chains below all came from one sample that was sequenced in a study of shared clonotypes between healthy human individuals (dated by TCRdb to about 2020). CD8 naive samples were obtained by positive selection for CCR7 among CD45RO-negative cells, yielding a CD45RA+CCR7+ population from which TemRA cells were excluded. Library preparation was by the immunoSEQ multiplex PCR assay. As stored in TCRdb, this immuneACCESS dataset retains in-frame rearrangements with V and J assigned. A fraction of the clones does not appear; measured against another copy, unresolved V genes explain less than half of the discrepancy, and the remainder lacks a known reason. This sample holds approximately 840,000 clones; 96% were observed only once. The top ten constitute under 0.3% of the sample. The specimen sequenced was naive CD8+ T cells sorted from blood. This specimen's cell subset or site label, interpreted: CD45RA+CCR7+. The receptors shown here come from a man aged 30 to 39 in good health.

This chain uses TRBV5-1 with TRBJ1-2, with TRBD1 as a possible D gene (5 bases). Germline assignment: CDR1 SGHRS and CDR2 YFSETQ. The CDR3 is made up of 15 amino acids. The V end lost 6 bases, the J end lost 4 bases, and 19 bases lay between the germline ends. The CDR3 sequence: CASTPGWGAVYGYTF. CDR3 coding DNA: TGCGCCAGCACTCCGGGGTGGGGCGCGGTCTATGGCTACACCTTC.

This clone was observed a single time. The chain uses TRBV28 and TRBJ2-7; 8 nucleotides match TRBD1. The CDR3 is 12 amino acids. V was pared by 10 bases and J by 2 bases, with 4 bases of the junction left unmatched. CDR1 and CDR2 (germline): MDHEN, SYDVKM. Written as DNA, the CDR3 is TGTGCCACAGACAGGGGACCCTACGAGCAGTACTTC. Protein sequence: CATDRGPYEQYF. Variable domain in full (rest from reference TRBV28 and TRBJ2-7): DVKVTQSSRYLVKRTGEKVFLECVQDMDHENMFWYRQDPGLGLRLIYFSYDVKMKEKGDIPEGYSVSREKKERFSLILESASTNQTSMYLCATDRGPYEQYFGPGTRLTVT.

The gene calls are TRBV10-2 and TRBJ2-7, with D maybe TRBD2 (5 bases). CDR3 length equals 12 residues. Germline V lookup: CDR1 WSHSY, CDR2 SAAADI. Deletions cut 10 bases from V and 3 bases from J, with 13 bases between. The CDR3 nucleotides are TGCGCCATCAGAGGGTCGGACTACGAGCAGTACTTC. This codes for CAIRGSDYEQYF.

The count of this clone is one. The V call is TRBV7-7, the J call TRBJ2-1; perhaps TRBD1 as D (6 bases). The length of the CDR3 is 14 residues. The germline V gene has CDR1 SSHAT and CDR2 FNYEAQ (reference sequence). Trimming took off 5 bases at V and 6 bases at J, with 14 bases between the two ends. CDR3 protein: CASSRYTGSNEQFF. Written as DNA, the CDR3 is TGTGCCAGCAGCCGGTACACAGGGAGCAATGAGCAGTTCTTC.

The chain employs TRBV19 and TRBJ1-1; D uncertain. With 3 bases removed from V and 3 bases from J, the gap between germline ends came to 8 bases. The CDR3 runs 13 residues. Germline V gene sequence: CDR1 LNHDA, CDR2 SQIVND (reference sequence). CDR3 coding DNA: TGTGCCAGTAGTATCTGGCCAGACACTGAAGCTTTCTTT. Translated: CASSIWPDTEAFF. Full variable domain (outside the CDR3, taken from reference TRBV19 and TRBJ1-1): DGGITQSPKYLFRKEGQNVTLSCEQNLNHDAMYWYRQDPGQGLRLIYYSQIVNDFQKGDIAEGYSVSREKKESFPLTVTSAQKNPTAFYLCASSIWPDTEAFFGQGTRLTVV.

This chain uses TRBV19 with TRBJ2-7; D might be TRBD2 (5 bases). Trimming removed 2 bases at V and 4 bases at J, with 12 bases between. CDR3 size: 14 residues. Germline V gives CDR1 LNHDA, CDR2 SQIVND (reference sequence). In nucleotides, the CDR3 is TGTGCCAGTAGTATATCGGACTCCGCTTACGAGCAGTACTTC. This sequence encodes CASSISDSAYEQYF.

V gene TRBV11-3 combines with J gene TRBJ2-1; D is possibly TRBD2 (5 bases). V was clipped by 1 base and J by 4 bases, with 8 bases between them. Germline V gives CDR1 SGHNT, CDR2 YENEEA. The CDR3 covers 14 residues. CDR3 nucleotides: TGTGCCAGCAGCTTAGCGGGAAGGTACAATGAGCAGTTCTTC. Translation: CASSLAGRYNEQFF.

This CDR3 reads CASSGFLSGRAQETQYF. In DNA, the CDR3 is TGTGCCAGCAGCGGATTCCTTAGCGGGAGGGCCCAAGAGACCCAGTACTTC. The chain carries TRBV7-9 and TRBJ2-5; 11 positions match TRBD2. Germline trimming cut 5 bases from V and 1 base from J; bases unmatched to any gene: 9. The CDR3 is made up of 17 amino acids. CDR1 SEHNR and CDR2 FQNEAQ come from the germline V gene (reference sequence).

CDR3 DNA sequence: TGCGCCAGCAGCCAAGCCCCAGGGCGAGAGGAGCAGTTCTTC. Amino acids: CASSQAPGREEQFF. V and J are TRBV4-3 and TRBJ2-1; tentatively, D is TRBD1 (5 bases). The CDR3 runs to 14 residues. Per germline, CDR1 LGHNA and CDR2 YSLEER. The germline V and J ends were trimmed by 1 base and 10 bases, with 14 bases remaining between them.

A few counts support this clone. The sample contains more than one DNA sequence encoding this CDR3. The chain is built from TRBV27 and TRBJ2-7, with 7 nucleotides matching TRBD2. This CDR3 has 13 amino acids. CDR1 and CDR2 from the germline V gene are MNHEY and SMNVEV (reference sequence). V was clipped by 0 bases and J by 4 bases; unmatched bases: 0. CDR3 nucleotides: TGTGCCAGCAGTTTATCGCGGGGGTACGAGCAGTACTTC. Translating it yields CASSLSRGYEQYF.

The chain carries TRBV5-1 and TRBJ2-7, with 10 bases matching TRBD1. Per the germline V gene, CDR1 is SGHRS and CDR2 is YFSETQ. The J segment lost 5 bases and the V segment lost 7 bases, leaving 9 bases of the junction unmatched. CDR3 length: 14 residues. CDR3 DNA sequence: TGCGCCAGCTCATGGAGACAGGGGGCTGACGAGCAGTACTTC. The encoded protein is CASSWRQGADEQYF.

Comment on this clone: Other DNA sequences in this specimen translate into the identical CDR3. The chain combines TRBV27 with TRBJ2-7; 11 bases map to TRBD2. V lost 6 bases, J lost 3 bases, and 4 bases stayed unmatched. The CDR3 extends over 14 amino acids. Looked up from germline, CDR1 is MNHEY and CDR2 is SMNVEV (reference sequence). CDR3 nucleotide sequence: TGTGCCAGCAGCTTTAGCGGGAGGGACTACGAGCAGTACTTC. Translating it yields CASSFSGRDYEQYF.

The rearrangement uses TRBV6-5 and TRBJ2-7; D call uncertain. The V gene's germline CDR1 is MNHEY and CDR2 SVGAGI. V lost 6 bases, J lost 3 bases, and 18 bases lay in between. The CDR3 has 15 amino acids. CDR3 coding DNA: TGTGCCAGCAGACCCTTTAGCAGCTTAAACTACGAGCAGTACTTC. Protein: CASRPFSSLNYEQYF.

This chain links TRBV14 with TRBJ2-3; D might be TRBD1 or TRBD2, each matching 5 bases. Germline CDR1 and CDR2: SGHDN and FVKESK. Trimming took off 2 bases at V and 2 bases at J, with 11 bases between the two ends. The CDR3 sequence is 15 residues long. The CDR3 region is CASSQLGENTDTQYF. The CDR3, as DNA: TGTGCCAGCAGCCAACTAGGGGAGAACACAGATACGCAGTATTTT.

The rearrangement joins TRBV4-1 to TRBJ1-4, with D unresolved. V was shortened by 3 bases and J by 8 bases, with 19 bases between the two germline ends. The CDR3 spans 16 residues. From germline, CDR1 is MGHRA and CDR2 YSYEKL. The CDR3 DNA sequence: TGCGCCAGCAGCCATCCGGGTGAGGTGGCTGGGGAAAAACTGTTTTTT. Amino acids: CASSHPGEVAGEKLFF.

CDR3 coding DNA: TGCGCCAGCAGCCAATCAGGGGGCACTGAAGCTTTCTTT. Translated: CASSQSGGTEAFF. The chain employs TRBV4-1 and TRBJ1-1, with TRBD1 matching over 7 bases. With 2 bases clipped from V and 4 bases from J, the junction kept 1 base outside the gene matches. The germline V gene encodes CDR1 MGHRA and CDR2 YSYEKL. The CDR3 totals 13 residues.

This chain joins TRBV12-5 and TRBJ1-1; possibly TRBD1 for D (6 bases). Trimming cost V 10 bases and J 4 bases, with 13 bases left between them. The germline V gene encodes CDR1 LGHNT and CDR2 FRNRAP. The CDR3 is made up of 12 amino acids. CDR3 nucleotide sequence: TGTGCTACGGGGGGCGAGGGCACTGAAGCTTTCTTT. As protein: CATGGEGTEAFF. Full variable domain (outside the CDR3, taken from reference TRBV12-5 and TRBJ1-1): DARVTQTPRHKVTEMGQEVTMRCQPILGHNTVFWYRQTMMQGLELLAYFRNRAPLDDSGMPKDRFSAEMPDATLATLKIQPSEPRDSAVYFCATGGEGTEAFFGQGTRLTVV.

The chain recombines TRBV5-6 with TRBJ2-6; no definite D call. Trimming left V 0 bases short and J 2 bases short, with 6 bases between. The V gene's germline CDR1 is SGHDT and CDR2 YYEEEE. The CDR3 has 15 amino acids. The CDR3 protein is CASSLAVAGANVLTF. DNA for the CDR3: TGTGCCAGCAGCTTGGCAGTGGCTGGGGCCAACGTCCTGACTTTC.

This clone has just a few counts. Germline and junction disagree at one end, which may indicate a read error. The V gene is TRBV7-9, the J gene TRBJ2-1, with D hard to call. Germline V gene data show CDR1 as SEHNR and CDR2 as FQNEAQ (reference sequence). CDR3 length: 11 residues. The CDR3 spells CASRLGNEQFF. CDR3 sequence (DNA): TGTGCCAGCAGGTTAGGCAACGAGCAGTTCTTC.

The V gene is TRBV6-5, the J gene TRBJ2-7; D is possibly TRBD1 (5 bases). Germline V gives CDR1 MNHEY, CDR2 SVGAGI. The CDR3 has 13 residues. Trimming left V 4 bases short and J 5 bases short, with 12 bases between. Here the CDR3 DNA reads TGTGCCAGCAGTTTAACAGGACCAAACGAGCAGTACTTC. Amino acids: CASSLTGPNEQYF.

This clone was observed once. The chain combines TRBV7-9 with TRBJ2-1, with D hard to call. V was trimmed by 11 bases and J by 5 bases, leaving 22 bases between them. The CDR3 covers 15 residues. Germline CDR1 reads SEHNR; CDR2 reads FQNEAQ (reference sequence). The CDR3 loop reads CAGYSVAVDDNEQFF. CDR3 sequence (DNA): TGTGCCGGTTACTCCGTAGCCGTTGATGACAATGAGCAGTTCTTC.

V usage is TRBV9 and J usage is TRBJ2-1, with 8 bases fitting TRBD1. Germline V gene data show CDR1 as SGDLS and CDR2 as YYNGEE. Trimming at V came to 0 bases and at J to 7 bases, leaving 6 bases not matched to a gene. The CDR3 has 15 residues. The CDR3 DNA reads TGTGCCAGCAGCGTAGAGAGGACAGGGCGTAATGAGCAGTTCTTC. It codes for CASSVERTGRNEQFF.

The genes are TRBV5-4 and TRBJ2-1; D is uncertain. CDR1 is SGHNT and CDR2 is YYREEE in the germline V gene (reference sequence). With 2 bases removed from V and 6 bases from J, the gap between germline ends came to 18 bases. The CDR3 consists of 16 residues. Here the CDR3 reads CASSFPTATWSNEQFF. The CDR3 DNA reads TGTGCCAGCAGCTTTCCTACAGCCACCTGGAGCAATGAGCAGTTCTTC.

The rearrangement uses TRBV10-3 and TRBJ2-7; maybe TRBD2 (6 bases). The V end lost 4 bases, the J end lost 0 bases, and 10 bases lay between the germline ends. Germline V gene sequence: CDR1 ENHRY, CDR2 SYGVKD. The CDR3 extends over 14 amino acids. The CDR3 region has the DNA TGTGCCATCAGTGGGGGCGGGAACTCCTACGAGCAGTACTTC. Its protein product is CAISGGGNSYEQYF.

The V and J genes are TRBV28 and TRBJ1-2, with D unresolved. The germline V and J ends were trimmed by 3 bases and 7 bases, with 18 bases remaining between them. The CDR3 is 15 amino acids. From germline, CDR1 is MDHEN and CDR2 SYDVKM. Written as DNA, the CDR3 is TGTGCCAGCAGTTTCCTCCGGTCCGCTGAGTTTGGCTACACCTTC. As protein: CASSFLRSAEFGYTF.

The count of this clone is one. This chain connects TRBV4-1 to TRBJ2-1; 14 bases are shared with TRBD2. From germline, CDR1 is MGHRA and CDR2 YSYEKL. With 3 bases clipped from V and 10 bases from J, the junction kept 5 bases outside the gene matches. The CDR3 consists of 15 residues. CDR3 DNA: TGCGCCAGCAGCCAGGGACTAGCGGGAGCCGGGGAGCAGTTCTTC. Amino acid sequence: CASSQGLAGAGEQFF.

This chain connects TRBV4-2 to TRBJ2-7, with TRBD2 matching over 7 bases. The CDR3 is 16 amino acids. V shed 1 base and J 7 bases; nucleotides not matched to a gene: 13. Germline values: CDR1 LGHNA, CDR2 YNFKEQ. This chain's CDR3 is CASSQVSAAGEIEQYF. In DNA, the CDR3 is TGTGCCAGCAGCCAAGTGTCTGCGGCGGGAGAAATTGAGCAGTACTTC.

The genes are TRBV20-1 and TRBJ2-1, with no clear D. With 6 bases removed from V and 9 bases from J, the gap between germline ends came to 12 bases. From germline, CDR1 is DFQATT and CDR2 SNEGSKA (reference sequence). CDR3 length: 11 residues. The CDR3 sequence: CSAIGSVEQFF. The CDR3 bases are TGCAGTGCAATAGGTTCTGTTGAGCAGTTCTTC.

Comments on this clone: The sample has other DNA sequences that encode this CDR3 too. The chain combines TRBV27 with TRBJ2-6; 8 nucleotides line up with TRBD1. Germline CDR1 and CDR2: MNHEY and SMNVEV (reference sequence). This CDR3 region has 14 residues. After removal of 8 bases from V and 1 base from J, the junction contained 1 base not matched to a gene. The CDR3 spells CASGQGSGANVLTF. For the CDR3, the DNA is TGTGCCAGCGGACAGGGTTCTGGGGCCAACGTCCTGACTTTC.

The V and J genes are TRBV6-5 and TRBJ2-1; 8 positions match TRBD2. CDR1 and CDR2 (germline): MNHEY, SVGAGI. With V trimmed by 6 bases and J by 9 bases, 4 bases remained unmatched. This CDR3 region has 12 residues. The chain's CDR3 is CASRKREFEQFF. As DNA, the CDR3 is TGTGCCAGCAGAAAGCGGGAGTTTGAGCAGTTCTTC.

This chain joins TRBV4-2 and TRBJ1-5; the D is unclear. The V gene's germline CDR1 is LGHNA and CDR2 YNFKEQ. CDR3 length: 15 amino acids. V was trimmed by 4 bases and J by 1 base, leaving 11 bases between them. This CDR3 is CASSPPGRSNQPQHF. CDR3 DNA sequence: TGTGCCAGCAGCCCTCCGGGCCGCAGCAATCAGCCCCAGCATTTT.